This TCR beta chain was captured by sequencing in a study of shared clonotypes between healthy human individuals. Looking at the study overall: CD4 naive and CD4 memory each took three plates per donor, while CD8 naive took two and CD8 memory one.

Trimming removed 2 bases from V and 10 bases from J, with 24 bases in between. The germline V gene encodes CDR1 PRHDT and CDR2 FYEKMQ (reference sequence). The CDR3 extends over 18 amino acids. Deep level was the assay's run setting. Sequenced by immunoSEQ multiplex PCR; TCRdb stores in-frame clones only, minus some. The sample shows some 1 million clones, 60% to 80% of them seen only once. It was into CD45RA+ naive and CD45RA-negative memory subsets that the CD4+ cells were split. The sample consisted of memory CD4+ T cells sorted from blood. The subset: CD45RA-negative fraction. The receptor was derived from a man aged 18 to 29 in good health. V usage is TRBV13 and J usage is TRBJ1-6; D perhaps matches TRBD1 (5 bases). Here the CDR3 reads CASSLNGGTVSGGSPLHF. The CDR3 nucleotides are TGTGCCAGCAGCTTAAATGGAGGGACGGTCTCTGGGGGGTCACCCCTCCACTTT.